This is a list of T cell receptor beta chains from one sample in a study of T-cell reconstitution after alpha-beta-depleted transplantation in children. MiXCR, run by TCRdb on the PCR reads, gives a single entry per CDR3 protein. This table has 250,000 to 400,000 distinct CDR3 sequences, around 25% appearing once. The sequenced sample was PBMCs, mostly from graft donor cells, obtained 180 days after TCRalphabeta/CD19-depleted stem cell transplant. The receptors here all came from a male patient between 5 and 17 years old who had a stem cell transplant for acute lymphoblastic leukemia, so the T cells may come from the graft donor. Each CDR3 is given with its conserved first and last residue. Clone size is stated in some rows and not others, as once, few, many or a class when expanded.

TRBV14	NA	CASSQDILAGVRFF
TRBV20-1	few	CSARKGGSTDTQYF
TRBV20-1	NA	CSATGTSPLSSYNEQFF
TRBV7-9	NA	CGGGSGANVLTF
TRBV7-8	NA	CASSLPRGLSYNEQFF
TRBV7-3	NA	CASRPPGGENYTF
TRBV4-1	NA	CASSQESLAGAGPRTDTQYF
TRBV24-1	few	CATRGQSNTEAFF
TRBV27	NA	CASSSPRTGITDTQYF
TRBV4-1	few	CASSQDLSLSSYNEQFF
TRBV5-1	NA	CASSDGLAGSYEQFF
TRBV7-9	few	CASSLTYSGRTQYF
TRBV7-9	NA	CASSLQGAAEKLFF
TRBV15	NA	CATSSTGIDQPQHF
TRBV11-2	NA	CASSSRWNTEAFF
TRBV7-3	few	CASSLKGRGGITTEAFF
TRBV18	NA	CASSPRGSEVLINEQFF
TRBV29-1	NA	CSVTTSGSNTGELFF
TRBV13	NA	CASSKRQDVKETQYF
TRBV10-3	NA	CAISDPGRSGTAEAFF
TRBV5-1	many	CASSSLQGSEAFF
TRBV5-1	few	CASTSPTGTYEQYF
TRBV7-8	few	CASSWASPSTSRKAKNIQYF
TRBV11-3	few	CASSLGRQGAFDEQFF
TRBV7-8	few	CASSHRRAFLYYNEQFF
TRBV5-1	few	CASSAGTGVNIQYF
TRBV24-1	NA	CATSDPGQGNIQYF
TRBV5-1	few	CASSLKQVSYEQYF
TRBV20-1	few	CSATGLAGTLAKNIQYF
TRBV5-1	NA	CASTGHPLNYGYTF
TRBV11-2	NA	CASSLDTGSIQYF
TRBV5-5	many	CASNEVDYEQYF
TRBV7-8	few	CASSLHRDYEQYF
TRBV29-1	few	CSAPLRQAHPNYGYTF
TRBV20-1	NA	CSARAGAILTGELFF
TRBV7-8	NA	CASSLVTLAGLGTDTQYF
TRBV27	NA	CASNRDRLAESYNEQFF
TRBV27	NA	CASSVWGGTEAFF
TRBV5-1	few	CASSPSDSSTGNTIYF
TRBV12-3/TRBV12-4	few	CASSFFRQEQYF
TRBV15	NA	CATSRDVAGGADTQYF
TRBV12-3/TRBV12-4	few	CASTPWGGGGNTIYF
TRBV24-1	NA	CATSITGGQGIQYF
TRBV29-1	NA	CSAEGLRGGTEAFF
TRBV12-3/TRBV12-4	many	CASRDSLSYEQYF
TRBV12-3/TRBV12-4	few	CASSPRTDLTYEQYF
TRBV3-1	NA	CASSPRRSNEQYF
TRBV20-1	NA	CSANILTSGYEQYF